This record covers a single T cell receptor (beta chain). The antigen is undetermined. This sample was taken from a study of CD4 T cells in relation to SARS-CoV-2 and coronaviruses. Study background: TCR beta CDR3s were sequenced after roughly eleven-day antigen culture of PBMCs.

Sequencing was performed with immunoSEQ multiplex PCR; in TCRdb, only in-frame clones are kept and a portion is missing. The sample has 25,000 to 30,000 clones, 70% to 80% seen once. The trim removed 4 bases at V and 10 bases at J, leaving 9 bases unmatched. Germline V lookup: CDR1 SNHLY, CDR2 FYNNEI. The CDR3 has 14 residues. Before the COVID-19 pandemic, during about 2010-2018, CD4+ T cells were taken from unexposed donors. The cells were cultured for 10 days before CD4+ T cells were isolated. Testing used SARS-CoV-2 S/N and four cold-coronavirus spikes on unexposed-donor CD4+ T cells, cells permitting. On days 3 and 7, cultures got half fresh IL-2 medium.

The receptor was derived from a human donor in good health. Sample: CD4+ T cells from PBMCs, cultured in vitro. The chain couples TRBV2 to TRBJ1-1; TRBD1 matches 10 bases. The CDR3 nucleotides are TGTGCCAGCAGTGGCCCTTGGGACAGGGGCGTAGCTTTCTTT. Amino acid sequence: CASSGPWDRGVAFF. Variable domain in full (rest from reference TRBV2 and TRBJ1-1): EPEVTQTPSHQVTQMGQEVILRCVPISNHLYFYWYRQILGQKVEFLVSFYNNEISEKSEIFDDQFSVERPDGSNFTLKIRSTKLEDSAMYFCASSGPWDRGVAFFGQGTRLTVV.